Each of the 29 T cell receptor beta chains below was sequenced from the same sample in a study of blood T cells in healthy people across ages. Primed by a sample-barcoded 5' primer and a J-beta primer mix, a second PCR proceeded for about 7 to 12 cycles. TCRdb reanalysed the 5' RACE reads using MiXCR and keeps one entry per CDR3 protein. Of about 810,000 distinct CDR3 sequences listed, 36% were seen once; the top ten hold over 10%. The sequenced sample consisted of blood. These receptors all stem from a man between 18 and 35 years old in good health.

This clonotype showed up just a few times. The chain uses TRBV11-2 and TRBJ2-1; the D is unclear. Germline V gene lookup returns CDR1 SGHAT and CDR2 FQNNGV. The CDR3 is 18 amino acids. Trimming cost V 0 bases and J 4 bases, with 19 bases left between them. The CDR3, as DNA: TGTGCCAGCAGCTTAGAATTCGGCTCCCCCTTTGAATACAATGAGCAGTTCTTC. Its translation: CASSLEFGSPFEYNEQFF.

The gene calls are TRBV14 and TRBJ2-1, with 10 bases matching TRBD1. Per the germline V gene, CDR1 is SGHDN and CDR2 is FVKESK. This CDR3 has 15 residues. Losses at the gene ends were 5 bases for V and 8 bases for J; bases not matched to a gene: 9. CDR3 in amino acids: CASSSVTGGLYEQFF. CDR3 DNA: TGTGCCAGCAGCTCGGTGACAGGGGGCCTCTATGAGCAGTTCTTC.

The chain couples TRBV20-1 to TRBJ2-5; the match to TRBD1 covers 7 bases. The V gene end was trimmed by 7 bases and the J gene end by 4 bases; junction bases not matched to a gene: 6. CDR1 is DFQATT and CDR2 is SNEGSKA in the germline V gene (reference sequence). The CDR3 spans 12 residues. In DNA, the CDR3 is TGCAGTGGGAGACAGGGTGGAGAGACCCAGTACTTC. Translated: CSGRQGGETQYF.

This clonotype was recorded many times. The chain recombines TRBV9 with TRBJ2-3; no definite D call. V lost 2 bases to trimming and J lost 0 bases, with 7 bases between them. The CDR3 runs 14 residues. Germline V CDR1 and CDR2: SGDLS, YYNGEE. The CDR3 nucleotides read TGTGCCAGCAGCGTGAGCCCTAGCACAGATACGCAGTATTTT. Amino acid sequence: CASSVSPSTDTQYF.

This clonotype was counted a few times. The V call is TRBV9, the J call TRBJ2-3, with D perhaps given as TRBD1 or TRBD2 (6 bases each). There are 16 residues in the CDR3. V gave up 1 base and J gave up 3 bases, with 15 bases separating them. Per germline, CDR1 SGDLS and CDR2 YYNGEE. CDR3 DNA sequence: TGTGCCAGCAGCGTAACGCCCCGAGGGGGGACAGATACGCAGTATTTT. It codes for CASSVTPRGGTDTQYF.

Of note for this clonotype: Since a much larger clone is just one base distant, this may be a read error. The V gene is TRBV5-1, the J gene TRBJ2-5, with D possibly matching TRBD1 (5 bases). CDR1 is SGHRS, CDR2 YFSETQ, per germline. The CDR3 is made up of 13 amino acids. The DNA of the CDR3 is TGCGCCAACAGCATCGACAGCCAAGAGACCCAGTACTTC. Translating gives CANSIDSQETQYF.

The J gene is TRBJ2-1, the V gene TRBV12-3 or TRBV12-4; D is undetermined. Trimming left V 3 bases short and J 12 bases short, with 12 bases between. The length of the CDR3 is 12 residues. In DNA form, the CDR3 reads TGTGCCAGCAGTTTCACCCAGCCTATGCAGTTCTTC. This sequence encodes CASSFTQPMQFF.

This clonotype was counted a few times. DNA of the CDR3: TGTGCCAGCAGGGGGGGGACCCTCGGCGAGCAGTTCTTC. Its protein is CASRGGTLGEQFF. This chain connects TRBV12-3 or TRBV12-4 to TRBJ2-1; 7 bases agree with TRBD2. CDR3 length: 13 residues. Trimming took 6 bases from V and 10 from J; bases not matched to a gene: 9.

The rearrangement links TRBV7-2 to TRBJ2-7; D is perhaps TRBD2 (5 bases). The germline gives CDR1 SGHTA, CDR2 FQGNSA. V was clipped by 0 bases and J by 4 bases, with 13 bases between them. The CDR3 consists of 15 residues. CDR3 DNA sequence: TGTGCCAGCAGCTTAGCACCGGCCGCGGGTTACGAGCAGTACTTC. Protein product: CASSLAPAAGYEQYF.

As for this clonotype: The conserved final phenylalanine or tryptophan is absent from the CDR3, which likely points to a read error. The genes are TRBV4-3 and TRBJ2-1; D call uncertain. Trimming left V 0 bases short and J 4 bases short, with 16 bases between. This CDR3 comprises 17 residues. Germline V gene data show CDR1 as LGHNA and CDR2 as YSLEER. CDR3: CASSQDRRQTLYNEQFS. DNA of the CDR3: TGCGCCAGCAGCCAAGATAGGCGGCAGACACTATACAATGAGCAGTTCTCC.

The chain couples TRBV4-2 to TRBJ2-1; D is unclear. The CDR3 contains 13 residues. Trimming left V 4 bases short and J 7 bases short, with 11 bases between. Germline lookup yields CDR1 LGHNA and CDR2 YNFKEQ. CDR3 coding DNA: TGTGCCAGCAGCCTATACATAAGGAATGAGCAGTTCTTC. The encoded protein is CASSLYIRNEQFF.

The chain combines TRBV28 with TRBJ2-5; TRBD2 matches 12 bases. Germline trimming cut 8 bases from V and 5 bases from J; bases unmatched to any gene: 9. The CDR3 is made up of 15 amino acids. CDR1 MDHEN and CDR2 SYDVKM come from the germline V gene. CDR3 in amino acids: CASLPTSGSRETQYF. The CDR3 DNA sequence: TGTGCCAGCCTTCCGACTAGCGGGAGTAGGGAGACCCAGTACTTC.

CDR3 in DNA: TGTGCCAGCAGCTCGGACAGGTCCAATCAGCCCCAGCATTTT. Encoded protein: CASSSDRSNQPQHF. The gene calls are TRBV5-5 and TRBJ1-5; 7 bases match TRBD1. CDR3 length: 14 amino acids. The V segment lost 3 bases and the J segment 3 bases; nucleotides outside the gene matches: 3. CDR1 is SGHKS, CDR2 YYEKEE, per germline (reference sequence).

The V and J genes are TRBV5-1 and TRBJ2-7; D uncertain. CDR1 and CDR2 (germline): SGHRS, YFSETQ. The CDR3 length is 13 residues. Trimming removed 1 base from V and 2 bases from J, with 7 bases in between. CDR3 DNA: TGCGCCAGCAGCTTGCCCGCCACCTACGAGCAGTACTTC. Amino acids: CASSLPATYEQYF.

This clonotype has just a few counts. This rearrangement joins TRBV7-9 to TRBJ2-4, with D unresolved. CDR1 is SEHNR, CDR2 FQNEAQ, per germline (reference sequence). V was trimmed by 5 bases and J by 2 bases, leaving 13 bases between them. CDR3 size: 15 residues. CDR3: CASSPSEISKNIQYF. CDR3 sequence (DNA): TGTGCCAGCAGCCCCTCCGAGATTTCCAAAAACATTCAGTACTTC.

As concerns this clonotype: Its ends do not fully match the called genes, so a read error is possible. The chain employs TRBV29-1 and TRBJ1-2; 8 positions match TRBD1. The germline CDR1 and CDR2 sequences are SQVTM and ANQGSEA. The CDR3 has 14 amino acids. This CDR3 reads CCVRNRGSNYGYTF. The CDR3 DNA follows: TGCTGCGTTAGAAACAGGGGGTCTAACTATGGCTACACCTTC. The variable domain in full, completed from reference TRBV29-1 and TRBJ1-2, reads SAVISQKPSRDICQRGTSLTIQCQVDSQVTMMFWYRQQPGQSLTLIATANQGSEATYESGFVIDKFPISRPNLTFSTLTVSNMSPEDSSIYLCCVRNRGSNYGYTFGSGTRLTVV.

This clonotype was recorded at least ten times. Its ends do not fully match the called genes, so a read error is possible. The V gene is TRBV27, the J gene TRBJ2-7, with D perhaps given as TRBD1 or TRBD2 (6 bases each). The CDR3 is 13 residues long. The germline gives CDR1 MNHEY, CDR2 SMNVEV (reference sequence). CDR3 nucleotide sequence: TGCGCCAGCAGCCCTAGAGGGGGGTACGAGCAGTACTTC. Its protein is CASSPRGGYEQYF.

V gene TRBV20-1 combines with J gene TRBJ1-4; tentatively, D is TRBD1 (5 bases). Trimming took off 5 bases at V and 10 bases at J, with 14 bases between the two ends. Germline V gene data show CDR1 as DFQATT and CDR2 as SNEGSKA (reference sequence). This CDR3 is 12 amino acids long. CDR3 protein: CSAGGDAGKLFF. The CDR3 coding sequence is TGCAGTGCTGGGGGGGACGCAGGAAAACTGTTTTTT.

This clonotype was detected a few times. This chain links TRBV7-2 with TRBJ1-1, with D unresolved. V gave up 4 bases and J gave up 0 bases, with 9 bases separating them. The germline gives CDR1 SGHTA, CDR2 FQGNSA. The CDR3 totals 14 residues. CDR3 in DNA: TGTGCCAGCAGCTCCAGCCCGTTGAACACTGAAGCTTTCTTT. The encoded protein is CASSSSPLNTEAFF.

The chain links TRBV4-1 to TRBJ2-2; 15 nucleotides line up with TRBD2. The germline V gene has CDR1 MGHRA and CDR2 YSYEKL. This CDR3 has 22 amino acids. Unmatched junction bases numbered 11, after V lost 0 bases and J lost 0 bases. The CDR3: CASSQDQGPGLAGGTNTGELFF. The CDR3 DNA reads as TGCGCCAGCAGCCAAGATCAGGGTCCGGGACTAGCGGGGGGCACGAACACCGGGGAGCTGTTTTTT.

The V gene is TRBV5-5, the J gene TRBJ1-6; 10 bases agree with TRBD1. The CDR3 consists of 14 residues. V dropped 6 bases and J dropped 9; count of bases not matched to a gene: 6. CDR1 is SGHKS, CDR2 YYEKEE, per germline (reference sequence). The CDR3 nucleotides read TGTGCCAGCACCGAAAGGACAGGGGGTTCACCCCTCCACTTT. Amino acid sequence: CASTERTGGSPLHF.

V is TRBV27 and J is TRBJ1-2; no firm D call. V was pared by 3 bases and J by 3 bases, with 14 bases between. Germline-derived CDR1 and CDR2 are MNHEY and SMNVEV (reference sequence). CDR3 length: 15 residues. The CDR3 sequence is CASSFRISEDYGYTF. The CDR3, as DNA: TGTGCCAGCAGTTTTAGGATTTCCGAAGACTATGGCTACACCTTC.

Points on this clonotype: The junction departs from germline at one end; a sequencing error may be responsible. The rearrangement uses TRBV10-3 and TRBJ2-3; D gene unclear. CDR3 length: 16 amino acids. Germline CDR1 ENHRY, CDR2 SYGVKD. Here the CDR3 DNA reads TGTGCCATCAGTGCGACGACTTATGGCAGCACAGATACGCGGTATTTT. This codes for CAISATTYGSTDTRYF.

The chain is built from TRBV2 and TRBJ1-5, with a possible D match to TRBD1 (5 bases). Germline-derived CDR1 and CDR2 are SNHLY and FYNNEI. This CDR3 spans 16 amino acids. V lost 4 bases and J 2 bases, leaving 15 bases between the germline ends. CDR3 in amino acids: CASSVGGTLGNQPQHF. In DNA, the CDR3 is TGTGCCAGCAGTGTTGGCGGGACCCTTGGCAATCAGCCCCAGCATTTT.

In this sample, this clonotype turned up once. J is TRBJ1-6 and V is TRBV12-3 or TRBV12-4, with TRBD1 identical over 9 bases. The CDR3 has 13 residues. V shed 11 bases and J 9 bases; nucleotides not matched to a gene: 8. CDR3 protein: CAGTGQGVSPLHF. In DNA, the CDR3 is TGTGCCGGCACGGGACAGGGAGTTTCACCCCTCCACTTT.

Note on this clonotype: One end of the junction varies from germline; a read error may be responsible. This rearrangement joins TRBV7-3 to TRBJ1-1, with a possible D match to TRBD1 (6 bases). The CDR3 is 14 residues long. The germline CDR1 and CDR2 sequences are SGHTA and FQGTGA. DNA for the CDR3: TGCGCCAGCAGCGTAGAAGGGGGGGACACTGAAGCTTTCTTT. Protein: CASSVEGGDTEAFF. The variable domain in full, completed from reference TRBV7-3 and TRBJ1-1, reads GAGVSQTPSNKVTEKGKYVELRCDPISGHTALYWYRQSLGQGPEFLIYFQGTGAADDSGLPNDRFFAVRPEGSVSTLKIQRTERGDSAVYLCASSVEGGDTEAFFGQGTRLTVV.

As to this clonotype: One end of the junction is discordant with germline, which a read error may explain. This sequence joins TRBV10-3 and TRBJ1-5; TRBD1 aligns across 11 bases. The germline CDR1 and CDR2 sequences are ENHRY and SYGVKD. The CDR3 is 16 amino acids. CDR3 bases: TGTGCCGCCTCCGGGACAGGGGGAATTAGCAATCCGCCCCAGCATTTT. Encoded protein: CAASGTGGISNPPQHF.

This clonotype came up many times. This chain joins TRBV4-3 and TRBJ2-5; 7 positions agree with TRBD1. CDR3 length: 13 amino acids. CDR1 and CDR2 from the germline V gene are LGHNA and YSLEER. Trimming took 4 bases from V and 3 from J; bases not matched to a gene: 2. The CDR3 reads CASSRGTEETQYF. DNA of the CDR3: TGCGCCAGCAGCCGTGGGACAGAAGAGACCCAGTACTTC.

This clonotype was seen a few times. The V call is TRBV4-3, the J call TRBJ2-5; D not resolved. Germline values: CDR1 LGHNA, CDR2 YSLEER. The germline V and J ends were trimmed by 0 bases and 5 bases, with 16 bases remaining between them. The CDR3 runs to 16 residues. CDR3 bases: TGCGCCAGCAGCCAAGATTTTGGCCGGCGATGGGAGACCCAGTACTTC. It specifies CASSQDFGRRWETQYF.